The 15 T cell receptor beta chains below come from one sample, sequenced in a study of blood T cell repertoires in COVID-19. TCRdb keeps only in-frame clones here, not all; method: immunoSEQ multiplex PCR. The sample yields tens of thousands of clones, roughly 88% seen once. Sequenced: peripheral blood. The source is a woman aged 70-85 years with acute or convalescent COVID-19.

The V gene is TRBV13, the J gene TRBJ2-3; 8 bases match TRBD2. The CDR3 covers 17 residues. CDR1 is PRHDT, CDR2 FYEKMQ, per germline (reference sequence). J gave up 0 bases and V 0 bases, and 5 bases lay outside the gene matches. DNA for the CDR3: TGTGCCAGCAGCTTAGGGCTCAGCGGGGGAAGCACAGATACGCAGTATTTT. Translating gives CASSLGLSGGSTDTQYF.

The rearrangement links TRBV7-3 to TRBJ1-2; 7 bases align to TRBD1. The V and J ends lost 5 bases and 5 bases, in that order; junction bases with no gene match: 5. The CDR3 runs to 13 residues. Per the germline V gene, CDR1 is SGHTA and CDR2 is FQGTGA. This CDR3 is CASSPGQKYGYTF. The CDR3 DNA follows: TGTGCCAGCAGCCCGGGACAGAAATATGGCTACACCTTC.

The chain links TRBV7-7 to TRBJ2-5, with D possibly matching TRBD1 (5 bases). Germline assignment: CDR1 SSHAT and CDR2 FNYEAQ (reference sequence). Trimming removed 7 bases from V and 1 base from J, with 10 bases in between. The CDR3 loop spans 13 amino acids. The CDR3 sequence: CASTTGAQETQYF. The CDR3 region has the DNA TGTGCCAGCACCACTGGGGCCCAAGAGACCCAGTACTTC.

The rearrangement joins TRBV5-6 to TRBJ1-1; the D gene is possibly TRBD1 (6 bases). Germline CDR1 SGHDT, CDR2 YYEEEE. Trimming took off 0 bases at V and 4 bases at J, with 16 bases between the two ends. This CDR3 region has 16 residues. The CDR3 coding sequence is TGTGCCAGCAGCTTGGGGGTAAGCCAGGGGATCACTGAAGCTTTCTTT. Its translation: CASSLGVSQGITEAFF.

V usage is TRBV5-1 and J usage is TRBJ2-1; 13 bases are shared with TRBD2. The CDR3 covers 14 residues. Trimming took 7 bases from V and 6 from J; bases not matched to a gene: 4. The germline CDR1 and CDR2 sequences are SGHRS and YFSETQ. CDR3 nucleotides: TGCGCCAGCGGTCGGACTAGCGGGAGCAATGAGCAGTTCTTC. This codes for CASGRTSGSNEQFF.

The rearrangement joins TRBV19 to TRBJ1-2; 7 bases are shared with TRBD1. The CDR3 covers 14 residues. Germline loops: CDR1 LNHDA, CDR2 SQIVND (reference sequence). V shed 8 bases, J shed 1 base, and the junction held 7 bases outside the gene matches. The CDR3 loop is CASGDPGGNYGYTF. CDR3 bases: TGTGCCAGTGGCGATCCAGGGGGTAACTATGGCTACACCTTC.

The CDR3 sequence is CASSIDGGPEAFF. DNA for the CDR3: TGTGCCAGTAGTATAGACGGGGGACCTGAAGCTTTCTTT. This chain joins TRBV19 and TRBJ1-1; D is perhaps TRBD1 (5 bases). Trimming removed 0 bases from V and 6 bases from J, with 8 bases in between. There are 13 residues in the CDR3. Germline CDR1 and CDR2: LNHDA and SQIVND (reference sequence). The full variable domain, completed using reference TRBV19 and TRBJ1-1, is DGGITQSPKYLFRKEGQNVTLSCEQNLNHDAMYWYRQDPGQGLRLIYYSQIVNDFQKGDIAEGYSVSREKKESFPLTVTSAQKNPTAFYLCASSIDGGPEAFFGQGTRLTVV.

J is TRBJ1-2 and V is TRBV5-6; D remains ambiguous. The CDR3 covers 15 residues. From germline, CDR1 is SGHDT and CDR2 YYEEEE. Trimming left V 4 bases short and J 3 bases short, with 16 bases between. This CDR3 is CASSPPMELDYGYTF. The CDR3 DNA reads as TGTGCCAGCAGCCCGCCTATGGAGCTCGACTATGGCTACACCTTC.

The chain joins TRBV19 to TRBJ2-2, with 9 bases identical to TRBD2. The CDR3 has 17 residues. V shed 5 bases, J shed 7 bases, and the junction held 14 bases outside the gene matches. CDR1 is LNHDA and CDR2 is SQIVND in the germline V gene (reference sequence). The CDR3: CASSSKARLAVDGELFF. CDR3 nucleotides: TGTGCCAGTAGTTCGAAGGCAAGACTAGCGGTAGACGGGGAGCTGTTTTTT.

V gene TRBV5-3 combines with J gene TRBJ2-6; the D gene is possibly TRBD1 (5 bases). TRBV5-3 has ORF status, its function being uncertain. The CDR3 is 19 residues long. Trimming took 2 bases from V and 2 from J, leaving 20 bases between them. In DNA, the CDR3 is TGTGCCAGAAGCTTTAGGGGCCGACAAGTAGGCGCTGGGGCCAACGTCCTGACTTTC. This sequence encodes CARSFRGRQVGAGANVLTF.

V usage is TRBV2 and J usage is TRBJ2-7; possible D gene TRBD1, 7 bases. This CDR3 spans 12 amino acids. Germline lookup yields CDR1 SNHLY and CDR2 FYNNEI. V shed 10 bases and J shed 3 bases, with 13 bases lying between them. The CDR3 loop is CATAGQSYEQYF. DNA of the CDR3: TGTGCCACCGCGGGACAGAGCTACGAGCAGTACTTC.

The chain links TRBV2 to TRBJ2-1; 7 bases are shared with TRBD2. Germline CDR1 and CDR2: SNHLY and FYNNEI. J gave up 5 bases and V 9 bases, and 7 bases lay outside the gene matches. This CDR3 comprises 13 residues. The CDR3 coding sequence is TGTGCCAGTTCGCTAGCGGTTAACAATGAGCAGTTCTTC. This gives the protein CASSLAVNNEQFF.

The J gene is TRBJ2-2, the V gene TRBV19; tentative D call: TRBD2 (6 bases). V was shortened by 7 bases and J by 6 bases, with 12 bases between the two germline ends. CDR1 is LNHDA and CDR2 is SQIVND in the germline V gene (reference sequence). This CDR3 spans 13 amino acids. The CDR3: CASMVRGSGELFF. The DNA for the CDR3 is TGTGCCAGTATGGTCCGGGGGTCCGGGGAGCTGTTTTTT.

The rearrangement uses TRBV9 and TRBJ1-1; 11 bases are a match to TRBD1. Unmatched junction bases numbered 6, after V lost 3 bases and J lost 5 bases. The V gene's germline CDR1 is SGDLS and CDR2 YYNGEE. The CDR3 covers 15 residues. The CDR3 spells CASSATGTGGTEAFF. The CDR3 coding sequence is TGTGCCAGCAGCGCGACCGGGACAGGGGGGACTGAAGCTTTCTTT.

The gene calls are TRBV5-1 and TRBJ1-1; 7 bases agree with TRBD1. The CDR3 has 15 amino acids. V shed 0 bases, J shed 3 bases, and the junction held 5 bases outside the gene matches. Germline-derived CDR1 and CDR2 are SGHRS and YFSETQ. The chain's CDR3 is CASSLADRAHTEAFF. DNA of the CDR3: TGCGCCAGCAGCTTGGCCGACAGGGCGCACACTGAAGCTTTCTTT.